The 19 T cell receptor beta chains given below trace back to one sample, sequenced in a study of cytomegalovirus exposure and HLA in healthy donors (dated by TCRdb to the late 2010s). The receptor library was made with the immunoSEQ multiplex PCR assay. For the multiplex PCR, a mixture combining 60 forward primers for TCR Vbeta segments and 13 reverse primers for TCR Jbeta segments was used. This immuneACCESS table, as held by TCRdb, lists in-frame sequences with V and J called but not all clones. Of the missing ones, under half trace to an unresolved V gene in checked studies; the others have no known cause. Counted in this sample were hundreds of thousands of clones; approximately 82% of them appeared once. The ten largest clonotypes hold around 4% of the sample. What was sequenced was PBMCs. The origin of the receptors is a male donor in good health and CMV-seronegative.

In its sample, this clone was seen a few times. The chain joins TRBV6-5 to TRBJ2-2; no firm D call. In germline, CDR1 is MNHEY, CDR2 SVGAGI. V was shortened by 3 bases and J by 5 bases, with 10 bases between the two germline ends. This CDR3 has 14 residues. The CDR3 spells CASSYERRTGELFF. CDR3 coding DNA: TGTGCCAGCAGTTATGAACGGCGGACCGGGGAGCTGTTTTTT.

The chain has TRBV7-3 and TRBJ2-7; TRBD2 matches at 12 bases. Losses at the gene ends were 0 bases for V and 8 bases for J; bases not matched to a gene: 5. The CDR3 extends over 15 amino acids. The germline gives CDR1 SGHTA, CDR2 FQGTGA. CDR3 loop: CASSLTPTSGSQQYF. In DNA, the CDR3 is TGTGCCAGCAGCTTAACCCCGACTAGCGGGAGCCAGCAGTACTTC.

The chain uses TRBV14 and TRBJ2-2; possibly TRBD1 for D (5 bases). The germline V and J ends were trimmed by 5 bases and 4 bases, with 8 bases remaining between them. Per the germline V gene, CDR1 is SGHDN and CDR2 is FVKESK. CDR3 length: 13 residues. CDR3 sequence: CASSARATGELFF. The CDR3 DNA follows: TGTGCCAGCAGCGCCAGGGCCACCGGGGAGCTGTTTTTT. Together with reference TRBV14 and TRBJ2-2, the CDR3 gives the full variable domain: EAGVTQFPSHSVIEKGQTVTLRCDPISGHDNLYWYRRVMGKEIKFLLHFVKESKQDESGMPNNRFLAERTGGTYSTLKVQPAELEDSGVYFCASSARATGELFFGEGSRLTVL.

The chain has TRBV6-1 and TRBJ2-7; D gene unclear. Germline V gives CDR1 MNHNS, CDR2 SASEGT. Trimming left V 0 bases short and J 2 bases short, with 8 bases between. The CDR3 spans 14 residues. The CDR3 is CASSEAAVAYEQYF. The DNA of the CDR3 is TGTGCCAGCAGTGAAGCCGCGGTCGCCTACGAGCAGTACTTC.

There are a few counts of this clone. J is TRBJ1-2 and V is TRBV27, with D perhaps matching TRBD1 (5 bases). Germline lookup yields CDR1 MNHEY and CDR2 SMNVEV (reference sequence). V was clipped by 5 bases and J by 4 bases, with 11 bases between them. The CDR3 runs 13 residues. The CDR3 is CASSPHQGYGYTF. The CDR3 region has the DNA TGTGCCAGCAGTCCGCATCAGGGCTATGGCTACACCTTC.

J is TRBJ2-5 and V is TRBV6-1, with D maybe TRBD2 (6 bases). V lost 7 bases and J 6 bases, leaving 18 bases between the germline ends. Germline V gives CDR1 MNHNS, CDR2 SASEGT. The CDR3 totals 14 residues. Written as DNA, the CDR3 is TGTGCCAGCATGGATCCTTGGGGGAGGAAGACCCAGTACTTC. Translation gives CASMDPWGRKTQYF.

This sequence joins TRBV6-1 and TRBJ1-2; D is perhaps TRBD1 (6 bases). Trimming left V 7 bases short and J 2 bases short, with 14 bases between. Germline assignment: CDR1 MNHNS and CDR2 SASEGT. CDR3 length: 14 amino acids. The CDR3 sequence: CASKRAGANYGYTF. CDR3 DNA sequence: TGTGCCAGCAAGAGGGCAGGGGCCAACTATGGCTACACCTTC.

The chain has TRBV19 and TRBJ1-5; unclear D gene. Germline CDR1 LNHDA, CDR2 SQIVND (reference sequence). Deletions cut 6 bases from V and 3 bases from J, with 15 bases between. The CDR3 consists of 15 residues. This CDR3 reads CASRIREPPNQPQHF. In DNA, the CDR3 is TGTGCCAGTAGGATCCGGGAGCCCCCCAATCAGCCCCAGCATTTT.

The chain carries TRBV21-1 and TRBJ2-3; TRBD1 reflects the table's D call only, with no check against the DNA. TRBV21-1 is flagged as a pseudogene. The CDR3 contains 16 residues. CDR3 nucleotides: TGTGCAACGATCACCCAGGGTTCCTCTAGCACAGATACGCAGTATTTT. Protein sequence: CATITQGSSSTDTQYF.

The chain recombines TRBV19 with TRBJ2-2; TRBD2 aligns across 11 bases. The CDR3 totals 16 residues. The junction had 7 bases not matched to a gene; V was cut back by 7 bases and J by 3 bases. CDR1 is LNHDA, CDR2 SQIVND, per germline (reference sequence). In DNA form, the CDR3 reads TGTGCCAGTAACACGGGACTAGCGGAGTACACCGGGGAGCTGTTTTTT. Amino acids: CASNTGLAEYTGELFF.

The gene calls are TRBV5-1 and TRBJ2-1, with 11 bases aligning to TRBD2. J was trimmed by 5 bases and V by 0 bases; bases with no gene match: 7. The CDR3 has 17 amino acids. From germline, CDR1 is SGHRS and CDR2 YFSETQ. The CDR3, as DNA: TGCGCCAGCAGCTTGGGTTGGCTAGCGGGAGGCCACAATGAGCAGTTCTTC. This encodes CASSLGWLAGGHNEQFF.

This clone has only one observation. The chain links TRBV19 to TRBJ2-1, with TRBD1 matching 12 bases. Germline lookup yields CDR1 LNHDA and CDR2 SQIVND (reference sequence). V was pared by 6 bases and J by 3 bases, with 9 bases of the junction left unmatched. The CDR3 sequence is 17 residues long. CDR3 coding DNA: TGTGCCAGTAGCGGGACAGGGGGCTATATGGGCTACAATGAGCAGTTCTTC. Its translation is CASSGTGGYMGYNEQFF.

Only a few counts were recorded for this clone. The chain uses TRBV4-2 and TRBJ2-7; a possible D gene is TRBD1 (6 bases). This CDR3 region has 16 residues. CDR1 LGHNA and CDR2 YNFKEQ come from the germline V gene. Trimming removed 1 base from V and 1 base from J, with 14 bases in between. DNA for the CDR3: TGTGCCAGCAGCCAAGGGCAGGGGCCCTTATCCTACGAGCAGTACTTC. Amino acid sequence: CASSQGQGPLSYEQYF.

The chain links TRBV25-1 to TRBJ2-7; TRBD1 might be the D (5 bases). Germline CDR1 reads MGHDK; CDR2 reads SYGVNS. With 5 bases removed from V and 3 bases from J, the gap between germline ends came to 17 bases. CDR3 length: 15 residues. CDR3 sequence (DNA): TGTGCCAGCAGTCCCCGTCAGGCTAGGGGCTACGAGCAGTACTTC. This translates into CASSPRQARGYEQYF.

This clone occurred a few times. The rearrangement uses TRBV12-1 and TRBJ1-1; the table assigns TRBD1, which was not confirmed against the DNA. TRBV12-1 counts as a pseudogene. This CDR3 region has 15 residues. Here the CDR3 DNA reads TGTGCCAGCAGCGGAGGACAGGTTCTGAACACTGAAGCTTTCTTT. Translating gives CASSGGQVLNTEAFF.

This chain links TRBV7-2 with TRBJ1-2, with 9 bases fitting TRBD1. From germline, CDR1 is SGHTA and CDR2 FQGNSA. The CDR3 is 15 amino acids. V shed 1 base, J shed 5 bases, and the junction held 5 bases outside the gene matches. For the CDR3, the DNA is TGTGCCAGCAGCTTAGGACGGACAGGGGATTATGGCTACACCTTC. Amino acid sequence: CASSLGRTGDYGYTF.

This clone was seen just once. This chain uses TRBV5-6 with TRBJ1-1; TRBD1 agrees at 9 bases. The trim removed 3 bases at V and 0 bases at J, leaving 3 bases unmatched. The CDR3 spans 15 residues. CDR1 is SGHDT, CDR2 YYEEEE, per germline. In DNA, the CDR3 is TGTGCCAGCAGCTGGGACAGGGAAATGAACACTGAAGCTTTCTTT. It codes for CASSWDREMNTEAFF.

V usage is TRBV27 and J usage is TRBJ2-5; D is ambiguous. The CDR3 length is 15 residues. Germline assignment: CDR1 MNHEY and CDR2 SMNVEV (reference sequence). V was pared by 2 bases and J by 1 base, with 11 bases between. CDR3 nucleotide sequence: TGTGCCAGCAGTTTAAACTCCGCCCCCCAAGAGACCCAGTACTTC. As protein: CASSLNSAPQETQYF.

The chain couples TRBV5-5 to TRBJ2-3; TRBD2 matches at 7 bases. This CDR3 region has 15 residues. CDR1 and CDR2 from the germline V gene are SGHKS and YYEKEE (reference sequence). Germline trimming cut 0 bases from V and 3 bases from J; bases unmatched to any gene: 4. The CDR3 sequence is CASSLDAGRTDTQYF. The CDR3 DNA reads TGTGCCAGCAGCTTGGATGCCGGGAGGACAGATACGCAGTATTTT.